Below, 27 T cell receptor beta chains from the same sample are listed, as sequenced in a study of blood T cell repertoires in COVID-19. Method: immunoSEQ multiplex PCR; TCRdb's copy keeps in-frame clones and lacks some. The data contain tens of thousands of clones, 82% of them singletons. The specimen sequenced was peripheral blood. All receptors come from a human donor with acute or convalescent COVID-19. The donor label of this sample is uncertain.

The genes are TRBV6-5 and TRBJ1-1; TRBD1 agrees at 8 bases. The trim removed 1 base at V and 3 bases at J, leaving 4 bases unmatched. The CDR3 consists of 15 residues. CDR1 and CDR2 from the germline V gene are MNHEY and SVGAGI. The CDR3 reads CASSYLETGDTEAFF. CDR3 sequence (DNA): TGTGCCAGCAGTTACTTAGAGACAGGGGACACTGAAGCTTTCTTT.

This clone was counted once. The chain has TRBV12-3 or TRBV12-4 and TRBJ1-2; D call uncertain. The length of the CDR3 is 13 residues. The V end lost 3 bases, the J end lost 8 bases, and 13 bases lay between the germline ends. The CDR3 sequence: CASSFGPAVGYTF. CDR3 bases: TGTGCCAGCAGTTTTGGGCCGGCCGTAGGCTACACCTTC.

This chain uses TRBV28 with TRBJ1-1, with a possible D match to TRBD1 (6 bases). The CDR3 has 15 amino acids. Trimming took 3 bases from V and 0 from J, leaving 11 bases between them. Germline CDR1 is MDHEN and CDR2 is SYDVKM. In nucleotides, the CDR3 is TGTGCCAGCAGTTTTCAGGGGCGAATGAACACTGAAGCTTTCTTT. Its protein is CASSFQGRMNTEAFF.

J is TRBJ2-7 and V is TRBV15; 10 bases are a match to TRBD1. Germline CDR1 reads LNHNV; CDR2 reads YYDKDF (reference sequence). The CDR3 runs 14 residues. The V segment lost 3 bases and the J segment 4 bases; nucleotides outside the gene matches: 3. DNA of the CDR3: TGTGCCACCAGCAGGTGGACAGGGGGGTACGAGCAGTACTTC. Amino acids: CATSRWTGGYEQYF.

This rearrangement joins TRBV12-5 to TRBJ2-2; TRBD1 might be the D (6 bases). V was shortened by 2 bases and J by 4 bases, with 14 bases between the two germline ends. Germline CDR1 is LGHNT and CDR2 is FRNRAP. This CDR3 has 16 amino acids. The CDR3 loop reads CASGLSAGVGTGELFF. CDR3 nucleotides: TGTGCTAGTGGTTTGTCTGCAGGGGTTGGCACCGGGGAGCTGTTTTTT.

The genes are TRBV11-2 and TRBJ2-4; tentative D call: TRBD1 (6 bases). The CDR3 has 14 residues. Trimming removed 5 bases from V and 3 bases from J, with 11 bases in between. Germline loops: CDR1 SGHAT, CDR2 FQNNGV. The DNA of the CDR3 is TGTGCCAGCAGCCCTCGGGACAACAAAAACATTCAGTACTTC. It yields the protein CASSPRDNKNIQYF.

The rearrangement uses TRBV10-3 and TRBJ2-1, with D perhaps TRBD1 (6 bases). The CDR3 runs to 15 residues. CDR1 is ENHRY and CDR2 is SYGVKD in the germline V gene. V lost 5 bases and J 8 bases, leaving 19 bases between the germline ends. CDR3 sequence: CAISQPGTLGDEQFF. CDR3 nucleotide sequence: TGTGCCATCAGTCAGCCCGGGACACTGGGGGATGAGCAGTTCTTC.

Written as DNA, the CDR3 is TGTGCCAGCAGTCCTAGCGGGAGTTTCTCCTACGAGCAGTACTTC. Its protein product is CASSPSGSFSYEQYF. The chain couples TRBV11-3 to TRBJ2-7, with TRBD2 identical over 10 bases. CDR1 and CDR2 from the germline V gene are SGHNT and YENEEA. The CDR3 loop spans 15 amino acids. Unmatched junction bases numbered 5, after V lost 6 bases and J lost 0 bases.

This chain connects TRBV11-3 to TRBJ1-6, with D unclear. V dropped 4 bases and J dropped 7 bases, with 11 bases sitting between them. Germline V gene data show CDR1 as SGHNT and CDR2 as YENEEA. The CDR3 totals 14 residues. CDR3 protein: CASSSWLENSPLHF. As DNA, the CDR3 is TGTGCCAGCAGCTCCTGGTTAGAAAATTCACCCCTCCACTTT.

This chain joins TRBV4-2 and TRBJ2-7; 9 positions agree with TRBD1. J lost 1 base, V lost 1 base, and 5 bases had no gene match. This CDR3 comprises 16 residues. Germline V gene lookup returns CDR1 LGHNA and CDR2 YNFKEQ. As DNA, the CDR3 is TGTGCCAGCAGCCAAGCCCCCGGGACAGGGTCCTACGAGCAGTACTTC. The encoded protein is CASSQAPGTGSYEQYF.

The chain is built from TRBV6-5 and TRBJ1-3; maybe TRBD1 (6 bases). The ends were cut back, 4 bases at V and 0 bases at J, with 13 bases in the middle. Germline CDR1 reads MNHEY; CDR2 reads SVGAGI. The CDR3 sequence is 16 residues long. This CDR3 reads CASSFGTFRSGNTIYF. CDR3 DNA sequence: TGTGCCAGCAGTTTCGGGACATTCCGCTCTGGAAACACCATATATTTT.

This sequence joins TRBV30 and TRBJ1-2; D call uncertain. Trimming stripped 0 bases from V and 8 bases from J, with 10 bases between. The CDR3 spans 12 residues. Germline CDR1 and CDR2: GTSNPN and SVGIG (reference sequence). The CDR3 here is CAWSVNFGGYTF. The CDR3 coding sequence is TGTGCCTGGAGTGTCAATTTCGGGGGCTACACCTTC.

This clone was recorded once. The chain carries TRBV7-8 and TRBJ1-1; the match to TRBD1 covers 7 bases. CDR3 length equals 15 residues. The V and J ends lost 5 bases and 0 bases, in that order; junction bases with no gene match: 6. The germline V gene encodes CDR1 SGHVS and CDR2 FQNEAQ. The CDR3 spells CASSPWDRMNTEAFF. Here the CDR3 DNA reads TGTGCCAGCAGCCCATGGGACAGAATGAACACTGAAGCTTTCTTT.

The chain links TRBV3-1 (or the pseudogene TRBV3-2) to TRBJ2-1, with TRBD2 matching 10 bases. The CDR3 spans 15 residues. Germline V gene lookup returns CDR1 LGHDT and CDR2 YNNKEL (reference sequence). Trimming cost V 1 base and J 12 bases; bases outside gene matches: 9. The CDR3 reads CASSQVGVAGGRQFF. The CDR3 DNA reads TGTGCCAGCAGCCAAGTTGGGGTAGCGGGGGGAAGGCAGTTCTTC.

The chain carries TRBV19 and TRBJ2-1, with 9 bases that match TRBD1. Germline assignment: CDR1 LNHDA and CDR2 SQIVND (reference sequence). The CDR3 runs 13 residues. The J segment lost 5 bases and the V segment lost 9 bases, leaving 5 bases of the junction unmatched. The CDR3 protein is CASGTGRNNEQFF. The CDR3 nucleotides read TGTGCCAGCGGGACAGGGCGAAACAATGAGCAGTTCTTC.

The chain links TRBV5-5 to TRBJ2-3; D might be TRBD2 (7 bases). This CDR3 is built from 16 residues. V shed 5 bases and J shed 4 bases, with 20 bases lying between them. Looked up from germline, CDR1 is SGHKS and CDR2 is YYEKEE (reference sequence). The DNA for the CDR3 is TGTGCCAGCAGTCGCCAACAGGGAGGGGTTCCAGATACGCAGTATTTT. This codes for CASSRQQGGVPDTQYF.

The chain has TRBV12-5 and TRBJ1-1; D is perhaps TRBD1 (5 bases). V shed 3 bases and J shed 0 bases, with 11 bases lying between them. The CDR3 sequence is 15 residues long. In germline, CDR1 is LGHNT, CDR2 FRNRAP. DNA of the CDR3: TGTGCTAGTGGTTTCGATGGGGCCATGAACACTGAAGCTTTCTTT. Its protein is CASGFDGAMNTEAFF.

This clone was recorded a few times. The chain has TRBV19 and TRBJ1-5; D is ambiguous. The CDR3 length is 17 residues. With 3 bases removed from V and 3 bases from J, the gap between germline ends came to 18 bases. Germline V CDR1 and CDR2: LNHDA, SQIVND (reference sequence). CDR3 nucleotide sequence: TGTGCCAGTAGTATTCTTCGGGGTTCCTTAACCAATCAGCCCCAGCATTTT. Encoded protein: CASSILRGSLTNQPQHF.

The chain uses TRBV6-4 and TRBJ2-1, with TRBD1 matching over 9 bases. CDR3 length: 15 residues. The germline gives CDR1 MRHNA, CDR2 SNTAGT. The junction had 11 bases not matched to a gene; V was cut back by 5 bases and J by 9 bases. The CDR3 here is CASSLQGAPSSEQFF. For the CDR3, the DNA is TGTGCCAGCAGTTTACAGGGGGCGCCGTCCAGTGAGCAGTTCTTC.

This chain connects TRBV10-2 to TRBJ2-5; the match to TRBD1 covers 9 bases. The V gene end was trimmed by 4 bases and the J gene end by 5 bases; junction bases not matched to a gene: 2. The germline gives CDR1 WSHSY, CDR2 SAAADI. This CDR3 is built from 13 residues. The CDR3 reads CASSGDRGETQYF. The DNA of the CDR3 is TGCGCCAGCAGTGGAGACAGGGGGGAGACCCAGTACTTC.

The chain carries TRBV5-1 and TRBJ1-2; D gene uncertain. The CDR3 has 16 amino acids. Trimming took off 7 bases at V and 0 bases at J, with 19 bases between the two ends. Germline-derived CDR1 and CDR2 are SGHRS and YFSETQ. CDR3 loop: CASSTTYAQPNYGYTF. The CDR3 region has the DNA TGCGCCAGCTCAACAACTTATGCACAGCCTAACTATGGCTACACCTTC.

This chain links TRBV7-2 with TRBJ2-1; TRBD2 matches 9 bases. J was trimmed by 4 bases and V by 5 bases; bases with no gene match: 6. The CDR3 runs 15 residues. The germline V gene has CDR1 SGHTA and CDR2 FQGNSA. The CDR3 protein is CASSTTSGTYNEQFF. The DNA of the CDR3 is TGTGCCAGCAGCACGACTAGCGGCACTTACAATGAGCAGTTCTTC.

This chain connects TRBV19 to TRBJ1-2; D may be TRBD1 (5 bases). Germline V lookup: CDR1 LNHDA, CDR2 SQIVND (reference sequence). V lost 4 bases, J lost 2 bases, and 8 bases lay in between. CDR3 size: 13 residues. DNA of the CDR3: TGTGCCAGTAGTACCGGGGGAAACTATGGCTACACCTTC. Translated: CASSTGGNYGYTF.

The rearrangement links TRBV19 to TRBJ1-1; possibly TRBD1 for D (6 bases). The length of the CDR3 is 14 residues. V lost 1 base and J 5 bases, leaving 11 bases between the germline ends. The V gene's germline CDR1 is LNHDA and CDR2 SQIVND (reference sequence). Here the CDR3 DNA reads TGTGCCAGTAGTATAGGGATTAGGGGGACTGAAGCTTTCTTT. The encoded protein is CASSIGIRGTEAFF.

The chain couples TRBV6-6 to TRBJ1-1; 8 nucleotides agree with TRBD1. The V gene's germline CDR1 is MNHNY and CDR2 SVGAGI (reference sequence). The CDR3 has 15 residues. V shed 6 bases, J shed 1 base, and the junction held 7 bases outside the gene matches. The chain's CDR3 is CASRKGQGKNTEAFF. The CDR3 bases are TGTGCCAGCAGAAAAGGACAGGGCAAGAACACTGAAGCTTTCTTT.

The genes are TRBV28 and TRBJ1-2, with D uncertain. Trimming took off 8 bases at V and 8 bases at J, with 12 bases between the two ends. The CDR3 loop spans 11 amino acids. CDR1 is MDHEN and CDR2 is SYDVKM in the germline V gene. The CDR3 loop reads CASRSRSGYTF. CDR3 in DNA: TGTGCCAGCCGCTCTAGGTCCGGCTACACCTTC.

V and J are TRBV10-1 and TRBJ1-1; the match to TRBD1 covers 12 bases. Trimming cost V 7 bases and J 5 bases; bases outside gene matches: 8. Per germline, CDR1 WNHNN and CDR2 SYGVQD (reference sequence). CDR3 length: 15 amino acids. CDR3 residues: CASTPGQGAVTEAFF. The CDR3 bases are TGCGCCAGCACCCCGGGACAGGGGGCTGTTACTGAAGCTTTCTTT.